Each of the 2 T cell receptor beta chains below was sequenced from the same sample in a study of shared clonotypes between healthy human individuals. Positive CCR7 selection of CD45RO-negative cells yielded the naive CD8 cells, and terminally differentiated effector memory CD45RA+ cells were excluded. Clones were sequenced by immunoSEQ multiplex PCR, and TCRdb holds only the in-frame ones, with some missing. The sample carries around 620,000 clones, roughly 96% recorded once. Material: naive CD8+ T cells sorted from blood. The receptors were gathered from a woman aged 25 to 39 in good health.

The J gene is TRBJ2-3, the V gene TRBV7-2; D ambiguous. Germline lookup yields CDR1 SGHTA and CDR2 FQGNSA. Trimming shortened V by 5 bases and J by 0 bases, and 12 bases separated the two germline ends. The CDR3 is made up of 15 amino acids. CDR3 nucleotide sequence: TGTGCCAGCAGCCTTGGCTCGACAAGCACAGATACGCAGTATTTT. Residues: CASSLGSTSTDTQYF.

Turning to this clone: Other DNA variants within this sample encode the same CDR3. The chain couples TRBV27 to TRBJ2-7; TRBD2 matches at 9 bases. The ends lost 5 bases at V and 5 bases at J; junction bases unmatched: 7. Germline V gives CDR1 MNHEY, CDR2 SMNVEV (reference sequence). CDR3 length equals 14 residues. CDR3 amino acids: CASSPGTSFDEQYF. The CDR3 coding sequence is TGTGCCAGCAGTCCCGGGACTAGCTTCGACGAGCAGTACTTC.